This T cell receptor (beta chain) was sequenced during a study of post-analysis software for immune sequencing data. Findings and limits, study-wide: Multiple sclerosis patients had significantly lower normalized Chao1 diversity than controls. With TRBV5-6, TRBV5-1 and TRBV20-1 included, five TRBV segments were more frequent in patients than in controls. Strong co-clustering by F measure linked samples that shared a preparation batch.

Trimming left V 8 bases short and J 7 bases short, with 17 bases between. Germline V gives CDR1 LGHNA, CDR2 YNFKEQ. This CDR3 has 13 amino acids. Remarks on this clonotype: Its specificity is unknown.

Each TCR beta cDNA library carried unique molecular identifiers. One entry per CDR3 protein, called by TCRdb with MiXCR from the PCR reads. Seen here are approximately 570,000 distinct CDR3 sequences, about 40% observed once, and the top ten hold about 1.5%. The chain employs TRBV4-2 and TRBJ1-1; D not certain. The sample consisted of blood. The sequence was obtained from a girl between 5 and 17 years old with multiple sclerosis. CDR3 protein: CASLLMGKGEAFF. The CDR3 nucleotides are TGTGCCAGCCTCCTGATGGGGAAGGGTGAAGCTTTCTTT.